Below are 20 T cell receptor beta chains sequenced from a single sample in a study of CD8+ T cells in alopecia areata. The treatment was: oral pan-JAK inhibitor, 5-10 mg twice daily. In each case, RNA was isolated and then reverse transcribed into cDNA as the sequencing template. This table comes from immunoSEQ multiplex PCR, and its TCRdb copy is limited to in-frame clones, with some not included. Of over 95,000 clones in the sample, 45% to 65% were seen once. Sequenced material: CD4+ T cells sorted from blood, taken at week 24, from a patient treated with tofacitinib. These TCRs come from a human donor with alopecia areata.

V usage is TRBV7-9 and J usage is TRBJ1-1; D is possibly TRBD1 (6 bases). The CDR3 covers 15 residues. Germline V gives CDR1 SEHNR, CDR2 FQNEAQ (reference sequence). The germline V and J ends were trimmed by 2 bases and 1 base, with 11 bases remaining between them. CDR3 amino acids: CASSLNRVQNTEAFF. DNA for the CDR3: TGTGCCAGCAGCTTAAACAGGGTTCAGAACACTGAAGCTTTCTTT.

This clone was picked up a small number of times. The CDR3 region is CASSLMGAAFF. In nucleotides, the CDR3 is TGTGCCAGCAGCTTGATGGGCGCCGCTTTCTTT. This chain joins TRBV5-8 and TRBJ1-1, with no clear D. Germline values: CDR1 SGHTS, CDR2 YDEGEE. V was clipped by 1 base and J by 11 bases, with 9 bases between them. The CDR3 runs to 11 residues.

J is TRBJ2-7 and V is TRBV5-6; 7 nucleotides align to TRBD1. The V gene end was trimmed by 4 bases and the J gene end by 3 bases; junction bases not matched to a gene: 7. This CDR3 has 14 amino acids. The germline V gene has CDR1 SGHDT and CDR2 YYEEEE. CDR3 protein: CASSLGQAVYEQYF. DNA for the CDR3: TGTGCCAGCAGCCTTGGACAGGCTGTCTACGAGCAGTACTTC.

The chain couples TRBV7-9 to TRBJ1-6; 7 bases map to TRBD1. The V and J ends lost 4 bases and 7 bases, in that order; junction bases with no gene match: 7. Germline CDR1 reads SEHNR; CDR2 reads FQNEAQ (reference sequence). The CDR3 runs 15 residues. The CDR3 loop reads CASSSLTGTNSPLHF. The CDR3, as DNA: TGTGCCAGCAGCTCCTTGACAGGGACAAATTCACCCCTCCACTTT.

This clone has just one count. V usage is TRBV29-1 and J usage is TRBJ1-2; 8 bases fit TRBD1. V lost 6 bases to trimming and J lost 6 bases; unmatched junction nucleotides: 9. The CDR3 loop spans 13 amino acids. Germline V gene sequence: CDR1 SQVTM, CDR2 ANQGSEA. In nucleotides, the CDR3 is TGCAGCGTCGCTCCGGGACAGGTTGATGGCTACACCTTC. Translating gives CSVAPGQVDGYTF. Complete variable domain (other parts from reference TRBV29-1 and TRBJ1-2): SAVISQKPSRDICQRGTSLTIQCQVDSQVTMMFWYRQQPGQSLTLIATANQGSEATYESGFVIDKFPISRPNLTFSTLTVSNMSPEDSSIYLCSVAPGQVDGYTFGSGTRLTVV.

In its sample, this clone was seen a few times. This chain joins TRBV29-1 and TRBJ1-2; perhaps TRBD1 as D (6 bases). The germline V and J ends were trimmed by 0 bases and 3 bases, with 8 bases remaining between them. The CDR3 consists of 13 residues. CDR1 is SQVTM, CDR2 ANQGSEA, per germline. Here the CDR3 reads CSVEDQGHYGYTF. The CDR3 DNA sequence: TGCAGCGTTGAAGATCAGGGGCACTATGGCTACACCTTC.

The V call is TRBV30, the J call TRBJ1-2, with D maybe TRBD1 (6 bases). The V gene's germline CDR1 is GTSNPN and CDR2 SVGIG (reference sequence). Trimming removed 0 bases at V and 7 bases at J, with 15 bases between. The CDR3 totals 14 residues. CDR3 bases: TGTGCCTGGAGTGTAGCTCCAGGGGTAGGTGGCTACACCTTC. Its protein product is CAWSVAPGVGGYTF.

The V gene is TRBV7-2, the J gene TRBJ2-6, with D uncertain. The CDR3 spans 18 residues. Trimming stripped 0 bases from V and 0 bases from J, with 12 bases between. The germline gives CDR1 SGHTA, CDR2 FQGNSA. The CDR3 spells CASSLARQALSGANVLTF. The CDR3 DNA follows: TGTGCCAGCAGCTTAGCGCGTCAGGCACTCTCTGGGGCCAACGTCCTGACTTTC.

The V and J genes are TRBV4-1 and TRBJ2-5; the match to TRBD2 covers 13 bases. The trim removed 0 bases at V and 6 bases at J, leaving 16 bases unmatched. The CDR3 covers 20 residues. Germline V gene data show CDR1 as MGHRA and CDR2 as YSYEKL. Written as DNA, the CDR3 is TGCGCCAGCAGCCAAGAACCAACAATACTAGCGGGGGGGCAGTTAAAGACCCAGTACTTC. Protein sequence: CASSQEPTILAGGQLKTQYF.

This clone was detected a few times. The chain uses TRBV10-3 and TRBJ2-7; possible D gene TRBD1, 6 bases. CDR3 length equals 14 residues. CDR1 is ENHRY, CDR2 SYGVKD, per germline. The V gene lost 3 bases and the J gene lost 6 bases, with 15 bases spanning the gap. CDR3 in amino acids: CAISDSQGPSEQYF. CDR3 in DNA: TGTGCCATCAGTGATTCCCAGGGGCCATCCGAGCAGTACTTC.

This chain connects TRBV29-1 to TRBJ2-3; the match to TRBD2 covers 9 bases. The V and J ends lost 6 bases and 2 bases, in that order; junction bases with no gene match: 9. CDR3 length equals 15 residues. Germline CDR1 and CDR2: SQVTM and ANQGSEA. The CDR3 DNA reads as TGCAGCGTCGCCTTGCTAGCGGGGTACACAGATACGCAGTATTTT. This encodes CSVALLAGYTDTQYF.

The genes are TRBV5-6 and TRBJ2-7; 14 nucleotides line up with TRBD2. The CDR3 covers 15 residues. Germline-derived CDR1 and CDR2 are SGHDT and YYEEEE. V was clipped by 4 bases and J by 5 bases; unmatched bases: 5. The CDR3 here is CASSPRTSGGNEQYF. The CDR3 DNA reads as TGTGCCAGCAGCCCCCGGACTAGCGGGGGGAACGAGCAGTACTTC.

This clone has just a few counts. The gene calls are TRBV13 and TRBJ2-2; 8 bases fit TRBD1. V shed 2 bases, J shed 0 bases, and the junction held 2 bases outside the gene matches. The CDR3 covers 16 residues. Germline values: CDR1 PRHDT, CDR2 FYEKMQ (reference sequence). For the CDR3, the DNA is TGTGCCAGCAGCTTAACGACAGGGGCGAACACCGGGGAGCTGTTTTTT. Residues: CASSLTTGANTGELFF.

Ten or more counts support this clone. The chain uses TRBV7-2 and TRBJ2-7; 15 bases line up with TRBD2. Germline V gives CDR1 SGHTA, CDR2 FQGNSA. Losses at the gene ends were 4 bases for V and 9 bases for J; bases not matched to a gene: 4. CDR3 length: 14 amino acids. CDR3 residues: CASSSGLAGGRQYF. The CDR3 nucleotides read TGTGCCAGCAGCTCGGGACTAGCGGGGGGACGGCAGTACTTC.

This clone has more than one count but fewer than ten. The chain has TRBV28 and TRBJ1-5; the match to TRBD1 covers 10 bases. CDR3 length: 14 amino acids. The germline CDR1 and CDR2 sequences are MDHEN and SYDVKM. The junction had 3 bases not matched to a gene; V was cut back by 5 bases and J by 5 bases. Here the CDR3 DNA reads TGTGCCAGCAGTAGTGGACAGGGGGATCAGCCCCAGCATTTT. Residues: CASSSGQGDQPQHF.

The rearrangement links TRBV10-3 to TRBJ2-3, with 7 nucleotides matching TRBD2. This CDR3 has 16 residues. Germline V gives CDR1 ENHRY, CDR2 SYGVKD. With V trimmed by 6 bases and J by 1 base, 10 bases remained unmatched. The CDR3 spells CAISGSGEPGTDTQYF. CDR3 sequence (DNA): TGTGCCATCAGCGGCAGCGGGGAGCCGGGCACAGATACGCAGTATTTT.

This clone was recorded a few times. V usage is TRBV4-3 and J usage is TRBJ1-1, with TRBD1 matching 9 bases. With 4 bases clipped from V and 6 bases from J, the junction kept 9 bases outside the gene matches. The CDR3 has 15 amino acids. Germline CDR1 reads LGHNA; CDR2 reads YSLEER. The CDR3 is CASSRNAQGAAEAFF. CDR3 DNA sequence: TGCGCCAGCAGCCGAAACGCACAGGGGGCCGCTGAAGCTTTCTTT.

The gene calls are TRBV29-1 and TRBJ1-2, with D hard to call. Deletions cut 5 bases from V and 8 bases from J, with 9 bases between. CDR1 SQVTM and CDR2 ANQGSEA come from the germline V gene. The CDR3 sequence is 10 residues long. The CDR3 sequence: CSVRAGGYTF. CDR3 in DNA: TGCAGCGTTAGGGCGGGGGGCTACACCTTC.

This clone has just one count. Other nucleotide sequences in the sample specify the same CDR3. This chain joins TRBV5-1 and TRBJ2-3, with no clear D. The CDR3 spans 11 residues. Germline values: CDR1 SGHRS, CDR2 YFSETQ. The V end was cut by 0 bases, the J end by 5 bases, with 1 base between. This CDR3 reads CASSLEDTQYF. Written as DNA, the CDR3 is TGCGCCAGCAGCTTGGAAGATACGCAGTATTTT.

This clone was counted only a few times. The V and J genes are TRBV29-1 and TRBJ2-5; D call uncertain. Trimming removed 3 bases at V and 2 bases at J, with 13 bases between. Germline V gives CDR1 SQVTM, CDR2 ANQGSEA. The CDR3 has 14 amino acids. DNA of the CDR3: TGCAGCGTTGAGCCGAATATCCTACAAGAGACCCAGTACTTC. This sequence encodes CSVEPNILQETQYF.